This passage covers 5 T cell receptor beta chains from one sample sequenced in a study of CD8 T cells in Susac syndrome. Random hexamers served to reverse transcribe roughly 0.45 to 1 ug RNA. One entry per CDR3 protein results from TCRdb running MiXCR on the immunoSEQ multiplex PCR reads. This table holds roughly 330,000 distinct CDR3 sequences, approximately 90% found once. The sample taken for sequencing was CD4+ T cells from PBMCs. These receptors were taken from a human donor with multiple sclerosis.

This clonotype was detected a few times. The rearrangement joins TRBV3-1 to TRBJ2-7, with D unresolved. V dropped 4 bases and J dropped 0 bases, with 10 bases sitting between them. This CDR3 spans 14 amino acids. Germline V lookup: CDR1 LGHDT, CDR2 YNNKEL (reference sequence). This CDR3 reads CASSLGSSSYEQYF. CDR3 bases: TGTGCCAGCAGCCTTGGGTCCTCCTCCTACGAGCAGTACTTC.

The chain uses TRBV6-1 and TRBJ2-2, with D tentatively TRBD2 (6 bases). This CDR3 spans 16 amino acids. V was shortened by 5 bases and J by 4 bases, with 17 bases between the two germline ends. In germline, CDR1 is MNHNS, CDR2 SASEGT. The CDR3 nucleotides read TGTGCCAGCAGTCGCCGCACGGGGGTCATCACCGGGGAGCTGTTTTTT. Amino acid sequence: CASSRRTGVITGELFF.

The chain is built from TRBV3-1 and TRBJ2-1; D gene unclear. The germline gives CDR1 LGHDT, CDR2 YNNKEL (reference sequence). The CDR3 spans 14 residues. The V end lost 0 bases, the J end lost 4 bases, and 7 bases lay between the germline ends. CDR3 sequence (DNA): TGTGCCAGCAGCCAAGAGGCAAGGTACAATGAGCAGTTCTTC. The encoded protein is CASSQEARYNEQFF.

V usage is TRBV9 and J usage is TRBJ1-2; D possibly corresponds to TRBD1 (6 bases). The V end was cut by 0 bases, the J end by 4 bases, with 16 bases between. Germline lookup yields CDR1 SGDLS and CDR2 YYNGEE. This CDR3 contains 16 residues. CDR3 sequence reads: CASSVAPGMDSYGYTF. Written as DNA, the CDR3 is TGTGCCAGCAGCGTAGCTCCGGGGATGGACAGCTATGGCTACACCTTC.

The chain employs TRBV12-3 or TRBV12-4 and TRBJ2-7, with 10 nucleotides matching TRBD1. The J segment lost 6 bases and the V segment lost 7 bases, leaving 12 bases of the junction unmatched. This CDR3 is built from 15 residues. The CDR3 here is CASNTGGTGDLEQYF. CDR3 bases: TGTGCCAGCAACACAGGGGGGACAGGGGACCTCGAGCAGTACTTC.